This entry lists 26 T cell receptor beta chains sequenced from one sample in a study of blood T cells in healthy people across ages. Next came a second PCR, run for roughly 6 to 11 cycles, which used a sample-barcoded 5' primer along with a J-beta primer mix. One entry per CDR3 protein, called by TCRdb with MiXCR from the 5' RACE reads. Among hundreds of thousands of distinct CDR3 sequences listed, roughly 64% were seen once. Sequencing input: blood. The receptors shown here come from a man aged 25 to 45 in good health.

The chain has TRBV25-1 and TRBJ1-2; D unresolved. This CDR3 comprises 12 residues. Germline V gene lookup returns CDR1 MGHDK and CDR2 SYGVNS. Trimming removed 5 bases from V and 4 bases from J, with 8 bases in between. CDR3 protein: CASSRHPYGYTF. CDR3 nucleotide sequence: TGTGCCAGCAGTAGACACCCCTATGGCTACACCTTC.

The rearrangement uses TRBV18 and TRBJ2-7; 7 nucleotides line up with TRBD1. There are 14 residues in the CDR3. Unmatched junction bases numbered 9, after V lost 4 bases and J lost 6 bases. The germline CDR1 and CDR2 sequences are KGHSH and LQKENI. The CDR3 is CASSLQGTPVEQYF. CDR3 sequence (DNA): TGTGCCAGCTCACTACAGGGGACACCCGTCGAGCAGTACTTC.

The chain carries TRBV12-3 or TRBV12-4 and TRBJ2-1; TRBD2 matches 8 bases. Unmatched junction bases numbered 18, after V lost 6 bases and J lost 8 bases. The CDR3 runs to 17 residues. CDR3 nucleotide sequence: TGTGCCAGCAGCCAATTTGCTAGCGGGTGCACTGTCTATGAGCAGTTCTTC. The encoded protein is CASSQFASGCTVYEQFF.

The chain is built from TRBV12-5 and TRBJ2-3; 13 nucleotides match TRBD2. From germline, CDR1 is LGHNT and CDR2 FRNRAP. There are 17 residues in the CDR3. J gave up 0 bases and V 11 bases, and 11 bases lay outside the gene matches. The CDR3 sequence is CAGRGLAGAGSTDTQYF. CDR3 nucleotides: TGTGCTGGTAGAGGACTAGCGGGGGCCGGTAGCACAGATACGCAGTATTTT.

With regard to this clonotype: The junction and the germline gene differ at one end; a read error may be behind it. V gene TRBV30 combines with J gene TRBJ2-7; unclear D gene. This CDR3 spans 13 amino acids. The germline V gene encodes CDR1 GTSNPN and CDR2 SVGIG (reference sequence). The chain's CDR3 is CAWRVGPAAEQYF. The CDR3 region has the DNA TGTGCCTGGCGTGTCGGCCCCGCGGCCGAGCAGTACTTC.

The chain employs TRBV2 and TRBJ2-7; D is unresolved. Per germline, CDR1 SNHLY and CDR2 FYNNEI. This CDR3 spans 13 amino acids. Trimming left V 5 bases short and J 3 bases short, with 11 bases between. CDR3 bases: TGTGCCAGCAGTCAAGGTTCCGACTACGAGCAGTACTTC. It is translated as CASSQGSDYEQYF.

This rearrangement joins TRBV27 to TRBJ2-7; 11 bases match TRBD1. This CDR3 region has 16 residues. J was trimmed by 5 bases and V by 4 bases; bases with no gene match: 10. Germline V gives CDR1 MNHEY, CDR2 SMNVEV (reference sequence). CDR3: CASSSIRTGGIDEQYF. DNA for the CDR3: TGTGCCAGCAGTTCCATTCGGACAGGGGGCATCGACGAGCAGTACTTC.

This chain joins TRBV9 and TRBJ2-1; 9 bases map to TRBD2. CDR1 and CDR2 from the germline V gene are SGDLS and YYNGEE. This CDR3 spans 15 amino acids. V was pared by 5 bases and J by 6 bases, with 9 bases of the junction left unmatched. CDR3 amino acids: CASRVSGSRGNEQFF. CDR3 bases: TGTGCCAGCAGGGTTAGCGGGAGCCGAGGCAATGAGCAGTTCTTC.

The chain links TRBV11-2 to TRBJ2-5, with 13 nucleotides matching TRBD2. The CDR3 is made up of 16 amino acids. The trim removed 4 bases at V and 7 bases at J, leaving 9 bases unmatched. Germline V gene sequence: CDR1 SGHAT, CDR2 FQNNGV. This CDR3 is CASSSRTSGGRGTQYF. CDR3 sequence (DNA): TGTGCCAGCAGCTCTCGGACTAGCGGGGGCAGGGGGACCCAGTACTTC.

The rearrangement joins TRBV7-2 to TRBJ1-1; 7 bases align to TRBD1. V lost 5 bases to trimming and J lost 6 bases; unmatched junction nucleotides: 12. Germline-derived CDR1 and CDR2 are SGHTA and FQGNSA. This CDR3 has 15 residues. In DNA, the CDR3 is TGTGCCAGCAGCGTCCCCCACCAGGGGGGGTCTGAAGCTTTCTTT. This translates into CASSVPHQGGSEAFF.

The V gene is TRBV29-1, the J gene TRBJ2-5; D may correspond to TRBD1 or TRBD2 (5 bases each). Germline-derived CDR1 and CDR2 are SQVTM and ANQGSEA. This CDR3 has 11 amino acids. Trimming took off 8 bases at V and 1 base at J, with 8 bases between the two ends. Here the CDR3 DNA reads TGCAGCACGGGGACCCAAGAGACCCAGTACTTC. Encoded protein: CSTGTQETQYF.

The chain has TRBV7-2 and TRBJ2-1; 13 nucleotides agree with TRBD2. The germline V gene encodes CDR1 SGHTA and CDR2 FQGNSA. J gave up 9 bases and V 5 bases, and 7 bases lay outside the gene matches. The CDR3 is 15 residues long. The CDR3 region has the DNA TGTGCCAGCAGCGCTACTAGCGGGGGGGCTGTTGAGCAGTTCTTC. Amino acid sequence: CASSATSGGAVEQFF.

The chain carries TRBV20-1 and TRBJ2-7; TRBD2 matches 9 bases. Germline values: CDR1 DFQATT, CDR2 SNEGSKA (reference sequence). After removal of 6 bases from V and 1 base from J, the junction contained 10 bases not matched to a gene. There are 15 residues in the CDR3. The CDR3 bases are TGCAGTGCCCCCAGCCTAGCGGGACCATCCTACGAGCAGTACTTC. Translated, it gives CSAPSLAGPSYEQYF.

The chain recombines TRBV5-1 with TRBJ2-3; either TRBD1 or TRBD2 may supply D (5 bases each). Germline V CDR1 and CDR2: SGHRS, YFSETQ. V was shortened by 0 bases and J by 7 bases, with 18 bases between the two germline ends. The CDR3 spans 16 residues. The CDR3 DNA reads TGCGCCAGCAGCTTGGCCGTACTGGGGGAGCCTTATACGCAGTATTTT. It specifies CASSLAVLGEPYTQYF.

The chain combines TRBV25-1 with TRBJ2-5; D not certain. Germline CDR1 is MGHDK and CDR2 is SYGVNS. Trimming removed 8 bases at V and 2 bases at J, with 9 bases between. The CDR3 extends over 12 amino acids. The DNA for the CDR3 is TGTGCCAGCGGAGTTCGACAAGAGACCCAGTACTTC. This codes for CASGVRQETQYF.

This chain connects TRBV6-1 to TRBJ2-5; D might be TRBD2 (6 bases). Deletions cut 5 bases from V and 2 bases from J, with 12 bases between. CDR1 and CDR2 (germline): MNHNS, SASEGT. CDR3 length: 14 residues. The chain's CDR3 is CASSRDFGQETQYF. The CDR3 DNA reads as TGTGCCAGCAGTCGGGACTTCGGTCAAGAGACCCAGTACTTC.

This chain connects TRBV20-1 to TRBJ2-3; TRBD2 aligns across 10 bases. J gave up 4 bases and V 3 bases, and 10 bases lay outside the gene matches. There are 16 residues in the CDR3. Germline V gives CDR1 DFQATT, CDR2 SNEGSKA (reference sequence). The DNA for the CDR3 is TGCAGTGCTAGGGGTAGTAGCGGGAGGATTGCAGATACGCAGTATTTT. Translated, it gives CSARGSSGRIADTQYF.

The chain employs TRBV18 and TRBJ2-1, with 10 bases fitting TRBD2. There are 16 residues in the CDR3. In germline, CDR1 is KGHSH, CDR2 LQKENI. Trimming at V came to 2 bases and at J to 8 bases, leaving 9 bases not matched to a gene. The CDR3 sequence is CASSPRAASGRHEQFF. CDR3 sequence (DNA): TGTGCCAGCTCACCAAGAGCGGCTAGCGGGAGACATGAGCAGTTCTTC.

This clonotype was found once. The chain carries TRBV30 and TRBJ2-3, with a possible D match to TRBD2 (5 bases). The CDR3 runs 14 residues. The germline V and J ends were trimmed by 1 base and 0 bases, with 8 bases remaining between them. CDR1 and CDR2 (germline): GTSNPN, SVGIG (reference sequence). The CDR3 is CAWSDGGSTDTQYF. The CDR3 DNA reads TGTGCCTGGAGTGACGGCGGGAGCACAGATACGCAGTATTTT. Full variable domain (outside the CDR3, taken from reference TRBV30 and TRBJ2-3): SQTIHQWPATLVQPVGSPLSLECTVEGTSNPNLYWYRQAAGRGLQLLFYSVGIGQISSEVPQNLSASRPQDRQFILSSKKLLLSDSGFYLCAWSDGGSTDTQYFGPGTRLTVL.

In this sample, this clonotype turned up a few times. V is TRBV7-2 and J is TRBJ1-4; D is unclear. Trimming left V 8 bases short and J 0 bases short, with 13 bases between. The CDR3 covers 15 residues. The germline V gene encodes CDR1 SGHTA and CDR2 FQGNSA. DNA of the CDR3: TGTGCCAGCTCACCCGCTCTTGCAACTAATGAAAAACTGTTTTTT. This gives the protein CASSPALATNEKLFF. The full variable domain, its missing parts supplied by reference TRBV7-2 and TRBJ1-4, is GAGVSQSPSNKVTEKGKDVELRCDPISGHTALYWYRQSLGQGLEFLIYFQGNSAPDKSGLPSDRFSAERTGGSVSTLTIQRTQQEDSAVYLCASSPALATNEKLFFGSGTQLSVL.

The CDR3 spells CSAPLTGNTEAFF. DNA for the CDR3: TGCAGCGCTCCTCTTACCGGGAACACTGAAGCTTTCTTT. The rearrangement uses TRBV29-1 and TRBJ1-1; no clear D gene. This CDR3 is built from 13 residues. V dropped 7 bases and J dropped 1 base, with 13 bases sitting between them. In germline, CDR1 is SQVTM, CDR2 ANQGSEA.

This sequence joins TRBV4-2 and TRBJ1-2, with D uncertain. CDR3 length: 17 residues. Germline V gives CDR1 LGHNA, CDR2 YNFKEQ. With 0 bases removed from V and 4 bases from J, the gap between germline ends came to 18 bases. The CDR3 coding sequence is TGTGCCAGCAGCCAAGAACCGGTACGGCGGAACCCCTATGGCTACACCTTC. Its translation is CASSQEPVRRNPYGYTF.

CDR3 amino acids: CASSLGGGTSVRLEQYF. The CDR3 DNA follows: TGTGCCAGCAGCTTAGGAGGTGGGACTAGCGTGAGGCTCGAGCAGTACTTC. The genes are TRBV7-9 and TRBJ2-7; 10 bases agree with TRBD2. CDR3 length: 17 amino acids. Germline V gene lookup returns CDR1 SEHNR and CDR2 FQNEAQ (reference sequence). Trimming cost V 1 base and J 6 bases; bases outside gene matches: 12. Full variable domain (missing parts from reference TRBV7-9 and TRBJ2-7): DTGVSQNPRHKITKRGQNVTFRCDPISEHNRLYWYRQTLGQGPEFLTYFQNEAQLEKSRLLSDRFSAERPKGSFSTLEIQRTEQGDSAMYLCASSLGGGTSVRLEQYFGPGTRLTVT.

The rearrangement links TRBV20-1 to TRBJ1-5, with D unresolved. The CDR3 is 13 residues long. Per the germline V gene, CDR1 is DFQATT and CDR2 is SNEGSKA (reference sequence). Trimming removed 4 bases at V and 6 bases at J, with 13 bases between. This CDR3 is CSAIRGKGQPQHF. The CDR3 DNA reads TGCAGTGCTATTCGGGGAAAGGGTCAGCCCCAGCATTTT.

V is TRBV7-2 and J is TRBJ1-2; maybe TRBD1 (5 bases). The CDR3 consists of 16 residues. V lost 1 base and J lost 4, with 16 bases in between. The germline gives CDR1 SGHTA, CDR2 FQGNSA. CDR3: CASSLGGPGQGYGYTF. In DNA form, the CDR3 reads TGTGCCAGCAGCTTAGGGGGACCCGGTCAAGGCTATGGCTACACCTTC.

The chain combines TRBV4-1 with TRBJ2-7; D not resolved. CDR1 and CDR2 (germline): MGHRA, YSYEKL. The CDR3 is made up of 14 amino acids. V was cut by 4 bases and J by 2 bases, with 12 bases left in between. The CDR3 reads CASSPLPVTYEQYF. CDR3 bases: TGCGCCAGCAGCCCTCTCCCAGTAACCTACGAGCAGTACTTC.